This TCR beta chain was recovered during a study of response to subunit inactivated influenza vaccine. Study outcomes and limitations: T cells newly recruited by each seasonal influenza vaccination are few, the authors suggested.

The CDR3 totals 16 residues. Trimming took 2 bases from V and 0 from J, leaving 10 bases between them. The sample holds a few counts of this clonotype. Its target is not known. TCRdb used MiXCR to reprocess the RT-PCR reads, holding one entry per CDR3 protein. In the table there are 500,000 to 750,000 distinct CDR3 sequences, around 15% of which are singletons. The TCR was taken from a man aged 50-59 years who received an inactivated influenza vaccine. The sequencing used PBMCs from blood, collected approximately 13 days after vaccination. The rearrangement links TRBV12-3 or TRBV12-4 to TRBJ1-4; D perhaps matches TRBD1 (5 bases). The CDR3 region has the DNA TGTGCCAGCAGTTTACCACAGGAAGCAACTAATGAAAAACTGTTTTTT. This encodes CASSLPQEATNEKLFF.